This T cell receptor beta chain is drawn from a study of regulatory T cells in long-lasting Graves disease. Findings of the study overall: Persistent disease exhibited a predilection for TRBV28, TRBJ1-2 and TRBJ2-5.

Time point reported: newly diagnosed GD, antithyroid drugs for less than 3 months. The TCR library used RNA extracted from PBMCs. Graves' disease diagnoses followed American Thyroid Association guidelines. Through Arm-PCR of CDR3 regions and iRepertoire HTBI primers, TCR beta libraries were built. Per the original data handling: Samples jointly harbored fewer than 65 TRBV and 14 to 15 TRBJ segments. One entry per CDR3 protein results from TCRdb running MiXCR on the multiplex PCR reads. Here the V and J calls rest on TCRdb's processing, not on the authors' analysis. Here the sample spans roughly 500,000 distinct CDR3 sequences, approximately 12% being singletons. This CDR3 region has 15 residues. CDR1 and CDR2 (germline): MNHEY, SMNVEV (reference sequence). Trimming cost V 4 bases and J 2 bases; bases outside gene matches: 4. This clonotype was seen repeatedly, ten times or more. Antigen unknown. A further study also used this sample, focusing on T cells in Graves' hyperthyroidism and ophthalmopathy.

The chain combines TRBV27 with TRBJ2-7, with 11 positions matching TRBD2. The clonotype was recovered from a woman under 40 with Graves disease. Sequencing was performed on peripheral blood mononuclear cells (PBMCs), taken at new diagnosis, from a patient treated with antithyroid drugs. As DNA, the CDR3 is TGTGCCAGCAGTTCTCTGGGACTAGCGGCCTACGAGCAGTACTTC. Amino acids: CASSSLGLAAYEQYF.